This T cell receptor (beta chain) was documented in a study of persistence of HIV-infected CD4 T cells. The study, taken as a whole, reports: Degenerate expanded CDR3beta sequences were enriched among CMV- and Gag-responding cells.

Concerning this clone itself: Antigen unknown.

Per germline, CDR1 SGHKS and CDR2 YYEKEE (reference sequence). This CDR3 spans 18 amino acids. J was trimmed by 0 bases and V by 3 bases; bases with no gene match: 10. Stimulation used 10 ug/mL lysate from CMV-infected fibroblasts. CD4+ T cells upregulating both CD40 ligand and CD69 were sorted as responding cells. CD8-depleted PBMCs were stimulated 15 to 20 hours with anti-CD28/CD49d costimulation, CD40-blocking antibody and enfuvirtide. This was the immunoSEQ version 4 assay in survey mode. Template was genomic DNA at 10 ng/uL, with up to about 1 ug used per sample. Clones were sequenced by immunoSEQ multiplex PCR, and TCRdb holds only the in-frame ones, with some missing. The data contain more than 15,000 clones, roughly 61% of them singletons.

The chain is built from TRBV5-5 and TRBJ2-1, with TRBD1 matching over 9 bases. The receptor comes from an adult woman with HIV who was CMV-seropositive. The sequencing used CD4+ T cells sorted from PBMCs after roughly 18-hour stimulation, collected from a patient who received antiretroviral therapy. This CDR3 is CASSYSLQGASSYNEQFF. CDR3 coding DNA: TGTGCCAGCAGCTACTCATTACAGGGGGCGAGCTCCTACAATGAGCAGTTCTTC.